Below, 15 T cell receptor beta chains from the same sample are listed, as sequenced in a study of CD8+CD57+ T cells in acquired aplastic anemia. Genomic DNA, serving as template, underwent TCR beta VDJ and CDR3 profiling. TCRdb analysed the reads with MiXCR anew, one entry per CDR3 protein. Of 250,000 to 350,000 distinct CDR3 sequences listed, approximately 57% are singletons. The sequenced sample consisted of sorted CD4+, CD8+, or CD8+CD57+ T cells (not recorded which) from PBMCs. The receptors originated from a human donor with severe aplastic anemia or a healthy control (not recorded which).

This chain uses TRBV7-2 with TRBJ2-2; D is possibly TRBD2 (7 bases). The CDR3 has 18 residues. V lost 5 bases to trimming and J lost 5 bases, with 24 bases between them. Germline V gene data show CDR1 as SGHTA and CDR2 as FQGNSA. In DNA form, the CDR3 reads TGTGCCAGCAGCCCTACCCTAGGGGGGGGCCCCTATACCGGGGAGCTGTTTTTT. Residues: CASSPTLGGGPYTGELFF.

This clonotype has more than one count but fewer than ten. The V gene is TRBV2, the J gene TRBJ2-1, with 10 bases fitting TRBD1. Looked up from germline, CDR1 is SNHLY and CDR2 is FYNNEI. The CDR3 runs to 15 residues. After removal of 8 bases from V and 6 bases from J, the junction contained 10 bases not matched to a gene. The chain's CDR3 is CASSLGTGVPNEQFF. CDR3 DNA sequence: TGTGCCAGCTCCCTCGGGACAGGGGTTCCCAATGAGCAGTTCTTC.

Many counts were recorded for this clonotype. This chain links TRBV6-1 with TRBJ2-7; D gene ambiguous. CDR3 length equals 14 residues. V dropped 7 bases and J dropped 2 bases, with 15 bases sitting between them. Germline assignment: CDR1 MNHNS and CDR2 SASEGT. CDR3 protein: CASIRSVTTYEQYF. The CDR3 DNA sequence: TGTGCCAGCATTAGGTCGGTGACCACCTACGAGCAGTACTTC.

This rearrangement joins TRBV14 to TRBJ1-2; D is possibly TRBD1 (5 bases). Trimming pared 4 bases from V and 8 bases from J, leaving 11 bases between. Germline-derived CDR1 and CDR2 are SGHDN and FVKESK. This CDR3 is 12 amino acids long. Here the CDR3 reads CASSRDSRGYTF. CDR3 sequence (DNA): TGTGCCAGCAGCCGAGACAGCAGGGGCTACACCTTC.

V and J are TRBV15 and TRBJ1-6; 9 bases agree with TRBD1. V was clipped by 0 bases and J by 19 bases; unmatched bases: 4. CDR3 length: 12 amino acids. Germline CDR1 and CDR2: LNHNV and YYDKDF (reference sequence). The DNA for the CDR3 is TGTGCCACCAGCAGAGAAGGACAGGGGAGGCACTTT. Its translation: CATSREGQGRHF.

This chain joins TRBV10-3 and TRBJ2-5; 11 bases align to TRBD1. The CDR3 spans 14 residues. Germline CDR1 ENHRY, CDR2 SYGVKD. Germline trimming cut 11 bases from V and 4 bases from J; bases unmatched to any gene: 9. The CDR3 bases are TGTGCCTCCGGGGACAGGGGGATTGGAGAGACCCAGTACTTC. It is translated as CASGDRGIGETQYF.

The table lists this clonotype with a count of one. The genes are TRBV5-1 and TRBJ1-1; 8 bases are a match to TRBD1. CDR1 and CDR2 (germline): SGHRS, YFSETQ. With V trimmed by 1 base and J by 0 bases, 11 bases remained unmatched. This CDR3 spans 18 amino acids. The CDR3 DNA follows: TGCGCCAGCAGCTTGACCGCTTATAGACAGGGGATGAACACTGAAGCTTTCTTT. This sequence encodes CASSLTAYRQGMNTEAFF.

The chain employs TRBV18 and TRBJ1-2; no reliable D call. Trimming cost V 1 base and J 8 bases, with 17 bases left between them. The germline V gene has CDR1 KGHSH and CDR2 LQKENI. The length of the CDR3 is 15 residues. The CDR3 is CASSPRIFGVEGYTF. CDR3 sequence (DNA): TGTGCCAGCTCACCACGAATTTTCGGGGTTGAAGGCTACACCTTC.

At least ten counts were recorded for this clonotype. This chain joins TRBV11-2 and TRBJ2-7; D uncertain. The CDR3 runs 12 residues. Germline CDR1 SGHAT, CDR2 FQNNGV. V gave up 4 bases and J gave up 2 bases, with 6 bases separating them. The CDR3 protein is CASSWAAYEQYF. The CDR3 DNA reads TGTGCCAGCAGCTGGGCCGCCTACGAGCAGTACTTC. Full variable domain (rest looked up from reference TRBV11-2 and TRBJ2-7): EAGVAQSPRYKIIEKRQSVAFWCNPISGHATLYWYQQILGQGPKLLIQFQNNGVVDDSQLPKDRFSAERLKGVDSTLKIQPAKLEDSAVYLCASSWAAYEQYFGPGTRLTVT.

The CDR3 loop is CASSEAGLYEQYF. Here the CDR3 DNA reads TGTGCCAGCAGTGAAGCGGGGCTCTACGAGCAGTACTTC. This chain joins TRBV25-1 and TRBJ2-7; a possible D gene is TRBD2 (6 bases). The CDR3 has 13 residues. Trimming stripped 2 bases from V and 3 bases from J, with 8 bases between. The germline V gene has CDR1 MGHDK and CDR2 SYGVNS.

The sample holds many counts of this clonotype. The CDR3 DNA sequence: TGTGCCACCAGCAAAGGACAGGGTCCCAAAAACATTCAGTACTTC. Amino acids: CATSKGQGPKNIQYF. This chain uses TRBV15 with TRBJ2-4, with 8 bases identical to TRBD1. Germline-derived CDR1 and CDR2 are LNHNV and YYDKDF (reference sequence). J was trimmed by 2 bases and V by 4 bases; bases with no gene match: 4. CDR3 size: 15 residues.

V and J are TRBV7-2 and TRBJ1-2; D gene ambiguous. Germline values: CDR1 SGHTA, CDR2 FQGNSA. This CDR3 is built from 12 residues. Trimming left V 5 bases short and J 6 bases short, with 10 bases between. The CDR3 sequence is CASSTLLDGYTF. The DNA for the CDR3 is TGTGCCAGCAGCACTCTGCTTGATGGCTACACCTTC.

This clonotype was seen repeatedly, ten times or more. The chain is built from TRBV7-6 and TRBJ1-1; 7 nucleotides agree with TRBD1. With 5 bases clipped from V and 7 bases from J, the junction kept 4 bases outside the gene matches. CDR1 and CDR2 from the germline V gene are SGHVS and FNYEAQ. The CDR3 is 12 amino acids. CDR3: CASSPQGYEAFF. The CDR3 bases are TGTGCCAGCAGCCCACAGGGGTATGAAGCTTTCTTT.

As to this clonotype: Mismatch with germline at one junction end may stem from a read error. The chain joins TRBV20-1 to TRBJ2-3; 9 nucleotides match TRBD1. CDR3 size: 14 residues. Germline loops: CDR1 DFQATT, CDR2 SNEGSKA (reference sequence). In DNA, the CDR3 is TGCAGTAAGGCGGGACAGGGCCTCACAGATACGCAGTGTTTT. Translated, it gives CSKAGQGLTDTQCF.

CDR3 amino acids: CASSKLRDIYGYTF. CDR3 nucleotides: TGTGCCAGCAGCAAGCTCCGAGACATCTATGGCTACACCTTC. The chain joins TRBV14 to TRBJ1-2; D is uncertain. The CDR3 consists of 14 residues. Germline V gives CDR1 SGHDN, CDR2 FVKESK. V was cut by 5 bases and J by 4 bases, with 14 bases left in between.